Listed here are 18 T cell receptor delta chains from one sample, sequenced in a study of γδ T cells in repeated Plasmodium falciparum infection. Gammadelta T cells were flow-sorted from PBMC into Vgamma9/Vdelta2+ and Vdelta2-negative populations for bulk analysis. TCRdb reapplied CATT to the multiplex PCR reads. The sample records 50,000 to 60,000 delta-chain clones, about 2% being singletons. What was sequenced was gamma-delta T cells from blood. Receptors originate from a pool of human donors (malaria-infected and uninfected, not separated).

On this clone: This likely traces to a read error, being one base from a far larger clone. Within the sample, other DNA sequences also encode this same CDR3. V is TRDV3 and J is TRDJ1, with D tentatively TRDD3 (6 bases). No J segment appears in TCRdb, so it was assigned here by matching the sequence to germline. This CDR3 is built from 20 residues. Germline V gene sequence: CDR1 TVYSNPD, CDR2 GDNSRS (reference sequence). The CDR3 sequence is CAYKTYWVATVSTYTDKLIF. The DNA for the CDR3 is TGCGCCTACAAAACCTACTGGGTTGCCACCGTATCCACTTACACCGATAAACTCATCTTT.

This clone has ten or more counts. TCRdb records a much larger clone's protein for this DNA, with a difference at residue 3 that likely arises from a read error; the protein given is the translation of the DNA. This chain links TRDV1 with TRDJ2; D perhaps matches TRDD3 (7 bases). The CDR3 contains 21 residues. Germline values: CDR1 TSWWSYY, CDR2 QGS. The CDR3 loop is CAPGGRLLLFGGPKVTAQLFF. The CDR3 DNA sequence: TGTGCTCCTGGGGGTCGACTCCTACTGTTTGGGGGGCCGAAGGTGACAGCACAACTCTTCTTT.

In its sample, this clone was seen a few times. The TCRdb protein comes from a much larger clone and disagrees with this DNA's translation at residue 19, likely due to a read error; the protein given here is derived from the DNA. No J gene was named, though the V gene is TRDV1; TRDD3 reflects the table's D call only, with no check against the DNA. CDR1 and CDR2 from the germline V gene are TSWWSYY and QGS. This CDR3 spans 20 amino acids. The CDR3, as DNA: TGTGCTCTTGGGGATTCGGGACACTTCGCGTCCGGGTGGTACACCGATAAACTCACCTTT. Protein sequence: CALGDSGHFASGWYTDKLTF.

This clone came up a few times. TCRdb lists the protein of a much larger clone for this DNA, which differs at residue 16, so this is likely a read error; the protein given here is translated from the DNA itself. This chain joins TRDV2 and TRDJ1; 13 bases are a match to TRDD3. In the absence of a J gene in TCRdb, the DNA was matched to germline to assign it here. The length of the CDR3 is 22 residues. The J segment lost 4 bases and the V segment lost 0 bases, leaving 22 bases of the junction unmatched. Germline lookup yields CDR1 GEAIGNYY and CDR2 EKD. The CDR3 sequence: CACDTVLTGGYAKKKRSDKLIF. The CDR3, as DNA: TGTGCCTGTGACACCGTCTTAACTGGGGGATACGCTAAGAAAAAGCGTAGCGATAAACTCATCTTT.

This clone occurred many times. A far more abundant clone sits one base away, making this likely a read error. Other DNA sequences from this sample encode an identical CDR3 as well. This sequence joins TRDV2 and TRDJ1; TRDD3 agrees at 13 bases. Here the J gene was assigned by germline matching of the DNA, as TCRdb has none. The CDR3 consists of 21 residues. V trimming: 8 bases; J trimming: 0 bases; junction bases outside the gene matches: 23. Germline CDR1 GEAIGNYY, CDR2 EKD. The CDR3 region is CASRPKYLYYWGIRDTDKLIF. As DNA, the CDR3 is TGTGCCTCCCGGCCGAAATACCTTTACTACTGGGGGATACGGGACACCGATAAACTCATCTTT.

Ten or more counts support this clone. TCRdb pairs this DNA with a much larger clone's protein that differs at residue 13, likely a read error; the protein shown was translated from the DNA. CDR3 in DNA: TGTGCTGTGGAGGATGTTCCCCGTACTGGGGGATTAGCCGATAAACTCATCTTT. It yields the protein CAVEDVPRTGGLADKLIF. The chain couples TRAV36/DV7 to TRDJ1, with 10 bases identical to TRDD3. Trimming took 0 bases from V and 3 from J; bases not matched to a gene: 14. The CDR3 contains 18 residues. Germline CDR1 VTNFRS, CDR2 LTSSGIE (reference sequence).

There are a few counts of this clone. TCRdb's entry gives the protein of a much larger clone, which mismatches this DNA's translation at residue 11, likely from a read error; the protein reported here is translated from the DNA. The gene calls are TRDV1 and TRDJ1; TRDD3 is a possible D gene (5 bases). TCRdb offers no J gene call, so here the DNA was matched to germline to obtain one. The V and J ends lost 4 bases and 4 bases respectively, with 37 bases between them. This CDR3 is built from 22 residues. CDR1 is TSWWSYY, CDR2 QGS, per germline. This chain's CDR3 is CALGGPPSVLEDVAGVIDKLIF. CDR3 DNA: TGTGCTCTTGGGGGCCCGCCATCTGTACTGGAGGATGTTGCCGGGGTGATCGATAAACTCATCTTT.

This clone was counted at least ten times. The chain has TRDV1 and TRDJ1, with 9 bases matching TRDD2. The V gene's germline CDR1 is TSWWSYY and CDR2 QGS. Trimming cost V 3 bases and J 0 bases; bases outside gene matches: 32. This CDR3 spans 25 amino acids. In DNA form, the CDR3 reads TGTGCTCTTGGGGAGCCGGCCTTCCTACGTCCGGCGGGATTCCGGACCTCTCCTTACACCGATAAACTCATCTTT. The encoded protein is CALGEPAFLRPAGFRTSPYTDKLIF.

The V call is TRDV2, the J call TRDJ1, with D uncertain. TCRdb supplies no J gene; here it was assigned by aligning the nucleotide sequence to germline. The germline V gene has CDR1 GEAIGNYY and CDR2 EKD. V lost 0 bases, J lost 8 bases, and 27 bases lay in between. CDR3 length: 18 residues. DNA for the CDR3: TGTGCCTGTGACACCGGAACCTTACTGAGGGAGCAAAAAGAGAAACTCATCTTT. This sequence encodes CACDTGTLLREQKEKLIF.

This clone was seen more than once but under ten times. TCRdb's entry gives the protein of a much larger clone, which mismatches this DNA's translation at residue 3, likely from a read error; the protein reported here is translated from the DNA. The chain combines TRDV1 with TRDJ1; possible D gene TRDD3, 6 bases. Per germline, CDR1 TSWWSYY and CDR2 QGS. The CDR3 loop spans 15 amino acids. CDR3 nucleotide sequence: TGTGCTCGTGGGTCCACTTATCCGCTGGGGGATAAACTCATCTTT. Amino acids: CARGSTYPLGDKLIF.

This clone was picked up a small number of times. TCRdb attributes to this sequence the protein of a much larger clone, which differs from the DNA translation at residue 4; a read error is likely, and the protein displayed is translated from the DNA. The chain employs TRDV1 and TRDJ2, with D hard to call. The J gene comes from matching the DNA to germline here; TCRdb lacks it. CDR1 and CDR2 (germline): TSWWSYY, QGS. This CDR3 region has 20 residues. As DNA, the CDR3 is TGTGCTCTTAGGGAACCTCTTTCCCGTCTGGTGGGACTAATAACAGCACAACTCTTCTTT. Encoded protein: CALREPLSRLVGLITAQLFF.

This clone was recorded at least ten times. A far more abundant clone sits one base away, making this likely a read error. Other DNA sequences in this specimen translate into the identical CDR3. This chain uses TRDV3 with TRDJ1, with D perhaps being TRDD2 or TRDD3 (7 bases each). Germline V lookup: CDR1 TVYSNPD, CDR2 GDNSRS (reference sequence). The CDR3 is 18 amino acids. The CDR3 region is CAFKFPTRLGAPTDKLIF. CDR3 nucleotides: TGTGCATTTAAGTTTCCTACTAGGCTGGGGGCTCCCACCGATAAACTCATCTTT. Based on the CDR3 plus reference TRDV3 and TRDJ1, the full variable domain is CDKVTQSSPDQTVASGSEVVLLCTYDTVYSNPDLFWYRIRPDYSFQFVFYGDNSRSEGADFTQGRFSVKHILTQKAFHLVISPVRTEDSATYYCAFKFPTRLGAPTDKLIFGKGTRVTVEP.

Worth noting for this clone: The protein given by TCRdb reflects a much larger clone and differs at residue 17 from this DNA's translation, likely from a read error; the protein shown is the DNA's translation. The J gene is TRDJ3, the V gene TRDV2; D may match TRDD1 or TRDD3 (5 bases each). TCRdb supplies no J gene; here it was assigned by aligning the nucleotide sequence to germline. The CDR3 consists of 21 residues. Germline CDR1 GEAIGNYY, CDR2 EKD. The CDR3 region has the DNA TGTGCCTGTGACACGATGGGATCCCCAATAATAGAATCCTGGGACACCCAACAGATGTTTTTC. This codes for CACDTMGSPIIESWDTQQMFF.

This clone was observed a few times. TCRdb pairs this DNA with a much larger clone's protein that differs at residue 14, likely a read error; the protein shown was translated from the DNA. V is TRDV1 and J is TRDJ1, with 11 bases identical to TRDD3. As TCRdb names no J gene, one was assigned here on the basis of a DNA match to germline. Germline V gives CDR1 TSWWSYY, CDR2 QGS. The CDR3 has 18 amino acids. CDR3 nucleotide sequence: TGTGCTCTTGGGAAACCGTACTGGGGGATAGCGGGCACCGAGAAACTCATCTTT. Its translation is CALGKPYWGIAGTEKLIF.

Turning to this clone: A far bigger clonotype differs at one base, so this is likely a read error. The same CDR3 can be traced to other DNA sequences in this sample. The chain couples TRDV1 to TRDJ1, with 8 bases fitting TRDD3. TCRdb lists no J gene, so it was determined here by aligning the DNA to germline. Germline assignment: CDR1 TSWWSYY and CDR2 QGS. J lost 0 bases, V lost 1 base, and 37 bases had no gene match. The CDR3 covers 27 residues. The CDR3 DNA is TGTGCTCTTGGGGAACGAGTAGTCTTCGTCGACCTAGCTACTGGGGGGTTATCATATCCTTACACCGATAAACTCATCTTT. This codes for CALGERVVFVDLATGGLSYPYTDKLIF.

This clone was seen only a few times. TCRdb attributes to this sequence the protein of a much larger clone, which differs from the DNA translation at residue 18; a read error is likely, and the protein displayed is translated from the DNA. This chain joins TRDV1 and TRDJ1; 11 bases line up with TRDD3. TCRdb gives no J gene; it was assigned here by matching the DNA to germline. Germline loops: CDR1 TSWWSYY, CDR2 QGS. This CDR3 is 21 amino acids long. The CDR3, as DNA: TGTGCTCTTGGGGAAGGGCGACCCTGGTACTGGGGGATAAGGACAACCGATAGACTCATCTTT. Translating it yields CALGEGRPWYWGIRTTDRLIF.

This clone was recorded only once. For the CDR3, the DNA is TGTGCCTTTAAAACTACGTACACCGATAAACTCATCTTT. As protein: CAFKTTYTDKLIF. V gene TRDV3 combines with J gene TRDJ1; no clear D gene. The J gene is not listed in TCRdb, so it was assigned here from a DNA match to germline. Germline CDR1 reads TVYSNPD; CDR2 reads GDNSRS (reference sequence). There are 13 residues in the CDR3. The V and J ends lost 1 base and 0 bases respectively, with 9 bases between them.

Comment on this clone: The protein TCRdb gives is from a much larger clone and does not agree with this DNA's translation at residue 3, likely a read error; the protein shown here comes from the DNA. CDR3 DNA sequence: TGTGCCTCCGCAGACCTTCCCACCTCGTACTACCCTTACACCGATAAACTCATCTTT. It translates to CASADLPTSYYPYTDKLIF. This rearrangement joins TRDV3 to TRDJ1, with a possible D match to TRDD2 (6 bases). The J gene was not available in TCRdb and was assigned here by matching the DNA to germline segments. The CDR3 loop spans 19 amino acids. Germline V CDR1 and CDR2: TVYSNPD, GDNSRS (reference sequence). The germline V and J ends were trimmed by 4 bases and 0 bases, with 30 bases remaining between them.